One sample yielded the 29 T cell receptor beta chains listed below, sequenced in a study of blood T cells in healthy people across ages. PCR was performed a second time for about 6 to 12 cycles using a sample-barcoded 5' primer and a J-beta primer mix. TCRdb ran MiXCR on the 5' RACE reads and lists one entry per CDR3 protein. This sample yields approximately 1.5 million distinct CDR3 sequences, of which about 32% are seen a single time; roughly 12% belongs to the top ten. The source material was blood. These receptor sequences come from a woman in her twenties or thirties in good health.

This clonotype occurred a few times. The V and J genes are TRBV5-1 and TRBJ2-5; D remains unclear. Deletions cut 8 bases from V and 2 bases from J, with 13 bases between. CDR1 and CDR2 (germline): SGHRS, YFSETQ. The CDR3 has 13 residues. The CDR3 loop is CASYWTRQETQYF. As DNA, the CDR3 is TGCGCCAGTTATTGGACGAGGCAAGAGACCCAGTACTTC.

This clonotype turned up a few times. The V call is TRBV7-9, the J call TRBJ1-2; D is perhaps TRBD1 (5 bases). Germline V lookup: CDR1 SEHNR, CDR2 FQNEAQ (reference sequence). V was cut by 4 bases and J by 4 bases, with 13 bases left in between. The CDR3 is made up of 14 amino acids. This CDR3 reads CASSSRAGRYGYTF. CDR3 coding DNA: TGTGCCAGCAGCTCCAGGGCGGGGCGCTATGGCTACACCTTC.

This clonotype was counted between two and nine times. An end of the junction does not agree with germline; a read error may underlie this. The chain uses TRBV28 and TRBJ1-4; D gene unclear. CDR3 length: 14 amino acids. CDR1 and CDR2 from the germline V gene are MDHEN and SYDVKM. For the CDR3, the DNA is TGTGCCAGCAGGAGTAGCGGCAGTAGTGAAAAGCTGTTTTTT. Residues: CASRSSGSSEKLFF.

This chain uses TRBV27 with TRBJ2-6; D not resolved. CDR1 and CDR2 from the germline V gene are MNHEY and SMNVEV (reference sequence). The CDR3 is 15 amino acids. With 11 bases removed from V and 4 bases from J, the gap between germline ends came to 18 bases. CDR3 sequence (DNA): TGTGCCGGCACCTCGTACGTCAAAGGGGCCAACGTCCTGACTTTC. Residues: CAGTSYVKGANVLTF.

This clonotype was seen ten or more times. This CDR3 is CASSHIGGGEGTQYF. CDR3 nucleotides: TGCGCCAGCAGCCATATCGGAGGCGGGGAAGGGACCCAGTACTTC. This rearrangement joins TRBV4-1 to TRBJ2-5, with a weak D call TRBD2 (6 bases). The germline V gene has CDR1 MGHRA and CDR2 YSYEKL. The CDR3 has 15 amino acids. V gave up 3 bases and J gave up 7 bases, with 18 bases separating them.

The chain links TRBV9 to TRBJ2-1; 12 bases align to TRBD2. CDR1 and CDR2 (germline): SGDLS, YYNGEE. V gave up 0 bases and J gave up 9 bases; unmatched junction bases: 4. The CDR3 consists of 15 residues. CDR3 loop: CASSVGLAGGGEQFF. CDR3 nucleotides: TGTGCCAGCAGCGTAGGCCTAGCGGGGGGGGGTGAGCAGTTCTTC.

This clonotype was detected a few times. The gene calls are TRBV5-1 and TRBJ2-7, with TRBD2 identical over 7 bases. The CDR3 loop spans 14 amino acids. The trim removed 4 bases at V and 5 bases at J, leaving 9 bases unmatched. Germline V gives CDR1 SGHRS, CDR2 YFSETQ. CDR3 in DNA: TGCGCCAGCAGCCGGACTAGACCCTCTGACGAGCAGTACTTC. Translated: CASSRTRPSDEQYF.

The CDR3 coding sequence is TGTGCCAGCAGCCAGCCGCCCCGACTAGCGGGGGAGCGCACAGATACGCAGTATTTT. Protein sequence: CASSQPPRLAGERTDTQYF. The chain joins TRBV3-1 to TRBJ2-3; 12 positions agree with TRBD2. This CDR3 has 19 residues. The trim removed 3 bases at V and 1 base at J, leaving 11 bases unmatched. Germline V lookup: CDR1 LGHDT, CDR2 YNNKEL (reference sequence).

The rearrangement uses TRBV5-1 and TRBJ2-1; D is possibly TRBD2 (5 bases). Trimming shortened V by 1 base and J by 0 bases, and 8 bases separated the two germline ends. The CDR3 is 15 amino acids. Germline-derived CDR1 and CDR2 are SGHRS and YFSETQ. The CDR3 nucleotides read TGCGCCAGCAGCTTGCCGGGAAACTCCTACAATGAGCAGTTCTTC. Translated: CASSLPGNSYNEQFF. The variable domain in full, completed from reference TRBV5-1 and TRBJ2-1, reads KAGVTQTPRYLIKTRGQQVTLSCSPISGHRSVSWYQQTPGQGLQFLFEYFSETQRNKGNFPGRFSGRQFSNSRSEMNVSTLELGDSALYLCASSLPGNSYNEQFFGPGTRLTVL.

This clonotype was counted many times. This chain connects TRBV4-1 to TRBJ2-7, with 8 bases fitting TRBD1. Germline-derived CDR1 and CDR2 are MGHRA and YSYEKL. V lost 3 bases to trimming and J lost 0 bases; unmatched junction nucleotides: 10. This CDR3 is 17 amino acids long. CDR3 protein: CASSQGFLGQGSYEQYF. CDR3 coding DNA: TGCGCCAGCAGCCAGGGTTTTTTAGGACAGGGCTCCTACGAGCAGTACTTC.

This clonotype was seen many times. V gene TRBV10-3 combines with J gene TRBJ2-7; TRBD1 is a possible D gene (6 bases). V lost 11 bases and J lost 5, with 28 bases in between. CDR1 ENHRY and CDR2 SYGVKD come from the germline V gene. The CDR3 is made up of 16 amino acids. This chain's CDR3 is CASVENRVLGTHEQYF. In DNA, the CDR3 is TGTGCCTCCGTTGAGAACAGGGTTTTAGGTACTCACGAGCAGTACTTC.

This chain links TRBV30 with TRBJ2-1, with 7 bases identical to TRBD2. From germline, CDR1 is GTSNPN and CDR2 SVGIG (reference sequence). Trimming at V came to 0 bases and at J to 2 bases, leaving 4 bases not matched to a gene. This CDR3 has 15 amino acids. CDR3 DNA: TGTGCCTGGAGTGTACGGCGGGGGACCTACAATGAGCAGTTCTTC. Residues: CAWSVRRGTYNEQFF.

This clonotype was detected only a few times. V usage is TRBV20-1 and J usage is TRBJ2-7, with D tentatively TRBD1 (5 bases). The CDR3 totals 14 residues. Trimming took 1 base from V and 3 from J, leaving 13 bases between them. CDR1 DFQATT and CDR2 SNEGSKA come from the germline V gene (reference sequence). CDR3 protein: CSARGAGFSYEQYF. The CDR3 DNA is TGCAGTGCTAGAGGTGCAGGGTTCAGCTACGAGCAGTACTTC.

The CDR3 DNA reads TGTGCCACCATTTCCGGGATGAACACTGAAGCTTTCTTT. Protein: CATISGMNTEAFF. The chain combines TRBV6-1 with TRBJ1-1; D not resolved. Trimming removed 10 bases at V and 0 bases at J, with 12 bases between. This CDR3 is 13 amino acids long. Per the germline V gene, CDR1 is MNHNS and CDR2 is SASEGT.

This clonotype occurred once. V and J are TRBV28 and TRBJ2-7; weak D call: TRBD1 (5 bases). V shed 5 bases and J shed 9 bases, with 11 bases lying between them. From germline, CDR1 is MDHEN and CDR2 SYDVKM. The CDR3 runs 11 residues. CDR3 amino acids: CASSLPTGQYF. The DNA of the CDR3 is TGTGCCAGCAGTCTTCCTACAGGGCAGTACTTC.

This clonotype was counted between two and nine times. V usage is TRBV12-3 or TRBV12-4 and J usage is TRBJ2-3; 10 nucleotides align to TRBD2. The junction had 12 bases not matched to a gene; V was cut back by 4 bases and J by 5 bases. CDR3 size: 17 residues. Here the CDR3 DNA reads TGTGCCAGCAGTTCGACCCCCGGGACTAGCGACGGAGATACGCAGTATTTT. It is translated as CASSSTPGTSDGDTQYF.

As concerns this clonotype: With a much larger clone just one base away, this may be a read error. The gene calls are TRBV20-1 and TRBJ2-4, with no clear D. V lost 1 base, J lost 11 bases, and 6 bases lay in between. This CDR3 has 10 residues. Germline assignment: CDR1 DFQATT and CDR2 SNEGSKA (reference sequence). In nucleotides, the CDR3 is TGCAGTGCTAGAGGGAATTTTCAGTACTTC. Translating it yields CSARGNFQYF.

As for this clonotype: Compared with germline, one end of the junction differs, possibly owing to a read error. This chain connects TRBV28 to TRBJ2-5, with D tentatively TRBD2 (6 bases). The J call may be incorrect, as the DNA end agrees better with TRBJ2-7. The CDR3 has 14 residues. CDR1 and CDR2 from the germline V gene are MDHEN and SYDVKM. The CDR3 sequence: CTSSPGGDVHEQYF. CDR3 DNA sequence: TGTACCAGCTCACCCGGGGGAGATGTTCACGAGCAGTACTTC.

For this clonotype: This may arise from a read error, as a much more abundant clone is one base away. The chain employs TRBV10-3 and TRBJ2-7, with TRBD1 as a possible D gene (6 bases). V was clipped by 2 bases and J by 5 bases, with 13 bases between them. Germline assignment: CDR1 ENHRY and CDR2 SYGVKD. The CDR3 sequence is 14 residues long. CDR3 coding DNA: TGTGCCATCAGTGAGGGGGCAGGGGTAAACGAGCAGTACTTC. Translated, it gives CAISEGAGVNEQYF.

This clonotype has only one observation. The rearrangement links TRBV27 to TRBJ2-1, with 9 positions matching TRBD2. In germline, CDR1 is MNHEY, CDR2 SMNVEV (reference sequence). The J segment lost 0 bases and the V segment lost 5 bases, leaving 11 bases of the junction unmatched. CDR3 length: 18 amino acids. CDR3 protein: CASSPLSGRRSSYNEQFF. CDR3 bases: TGTGCCAGCAGTCCCCTTAGCGGGAGACGGAGCTCCTACAATGAGCAGTTCTTC.

This chain joins TRBV18 and TRBJ1-5; D remains ambiguous. The germline gives CDR1 KGHSH, CDR2 LQKENI. The CDR3 consists of 14 residues. V lost 3 bases and J lost 6, with 12 bases in between. CDR3 region: CASSPAIGSQPQHF. The CDR3 DNA sequence: TGTGCCAGCTCACCGGCCATAGGGAGTCAGCCCCAGCATTTT.

This chain uses TRBV12-3 or TRBV12-4 with TRBJ1-1; D is perhaps TRBD1 (6 bases). Trimming shortened V by 9 bases and J by 1 base, and 12 bases separated the two germline ends. The CDR3 is made up of 13 amino acids. CDR3 bases: TGTGCCAGTAACAGGGATAGGAACACTGAAGCTTTCTTT. This gives the protein CASNRDRNTEAFF.

V and J are TRBV10-1 and TRBJ2-3; D unresolved. Trimming shortened V by 3 bases and J by 0 bases, and 7 bases separated the two germline ends. The germline V gene has CDR1 WNHNN and CDR2 SYGVQD (reference sequence). This CDR3 has 14 amino acids. CDR3 sequence reads: CASSEVLSTDTQYF. The CDR3 DNA is TGCGCCAGCAGTGAAGTTCTCAGCACAGATACGCAGTATTTT.

This clonotype was counted a few times. The gene calls are TRBV7-2 and TRBJ2-7; no definite D call. V was cut by 1 base and J by 3 bases, with 10 bases left in between. Per germline, CDR1 SGHTA and CDR2 FQGNSA. This CDR3 is built from 14 residues. CDR3: CASSLDSTRYEQYF. DNA for the CDR3: TGTGCCAGCAGCTTAGATAGCACCCGCTACGAGCAGTACTTC. The whole variable domain, remainder taken from reference TRBV7-2 and TRBJ2-7, is GAGVSQSPSNKVTEKGKDVELRCDPISGHTALYWYRQSLGQGLEFLIYFQGNSAPDKSGLPSDRFSAERTGGSVSTLTIQRTQQEDSAVYLCASSLDSTRYEQYFGPGTRLTVT.

This clonotype has a handful of counts. The V call is TRBV20-1, the J call TRBJ2-3, with 9 positions matching TRBD2. Germline CDR1 is DFQATT and CDR2 is SNEGSKA (reference sequence). The V and J ends lost 6 bases and 0 bases, in that order; junction bases with no gene match: 10. The CDR3 is made up of 16 amino acids. CDR3 sequence reads: CSAISRLAVSTDTQYF. For the CDR3, the DNA is TGCAGTGCCATCTCCAGACTAGCGGTTAGCACAGATACGCAGTATTTT.

The V gene is TRBV27, the J gene TRBJ1-2; the D is unclear. Germline CDR1 reads MNHEY; CDR2 reads SMNVEV (reference sequence). The CDR3 is 17 residues long. Trimming took 2 bases from V and 4 from J, leaving 20 bases between them. The CDR3 protein is CASSLTPLGSDIYGYTF. In nucleotides, the CDR3 is TGTGCCAGCAGTTTAACCCCCCTGGGCAGCGATATCTATGGCTACACCTTC.

This clonotype was seen only a few times. The genes are TRBV29-1 and TRBJ2-1; 15 bases are shared with TRBD2. Germline CDR1 reads SQVTM; CDR2 reads ANQGSEA. J lost 1 base, V lost 1 base, and 5 bases had no gene match. CDR3 length equals 18 residues. In DNA form, the CDR3 reads TGCAGCGTTGAAGTGATTGGACTAGCGGGAGGGTCCTACAATGAGCAGTTCTTC. Residues: CSVEVIGLAGGSYNEQFF.

V usage is TRBV27 and J usage is TRBJ1-2, with D uncertain. The CDR3 has 12 residues. Trimming stripped 8 bases from V and 8 bases from J, with 15 bases between. Germline CDR1 and CDR2: MNHEY and SMNVEV (reference sequence). In DNA form, the CDR3 reads TGTGCCAGCCGAAGCGGTTGGGCGGGCTACACCTTC. Translating gives CASRSGWAGYTF.

A few counts support this clonotype. The chain is built from TRBV20-1 and TRBJ1-1, with D perhaps TRBD1 (5 bases). Germline V gives CDR1 DFQATT, CDR2 SNEGSKA (reference sequence). Trimming pared 1 base from V and 5 bases from J, leaving 26 bases between. The CDR3 consists of 18 residues. CDR3 nucleotide sequence: TGCAGTGCTAGAGGATCAACGGGGGGGGACTCCGAGTGGACTGAAGCTTTCTTT. Translation gives CSARGSTGGDSEWTEAFF.